Reported below is one T cell receptor (beta chain). CDR1 is MNHEY, CDR2 SMNVEV, per germline (reference sequence). This CDR3 is built from 17 residues. V lost 5 bases and J lost 0, with 17 bases in between. The table came from immunoSEQ multiplex PCR; TCRdb's copy has only in-frame clones and leaves some out. The data contain under 80,000 clones, 94% of them singletons. The data originate from a study of control samples from healthy donors and cancer patients. The receptor was isolated from a woman between 40 and 55 years old in good health. The chain carries TRBV27 and TRBJ2-4; no clear D gene. What was sequenced was blood. CDR3 sequence: CASSGMLDSRAKNIQYF. The CDR3 region has the DNA TGTGCCAGCAGTGGAATGCTAGACTCGCGAGCCAAAAACATTCAGTACTTC.